The 18 T cell receptor beta chains presented below share a single source sample, sequenced in a study of neoadjuvant nivolumab and ipilimumab in lung cancer. Data came from immunoSEQ multiplex PCR; TCRdb stores just in-frame clones and leaves some out. The table has fewer than 20,000 clones, 60% to 85% seen once. The source was tumor tissue, collected after neoadjuvant nivolumab, alone or with ipilimumab, at or shortly before surgery. Receptors originate from an adult with non-small cell lung cancer.

V and J are TRBV2 and TRBJ2-3, with 9 positions matching TRBD2. V was pared by 5 bases and J by 6 bases, with 9 bases of the junction left unmatched. This CDR3 has 15 amino acids. The V gene's germline CDR1 is SNHLY and CDR2 FYNNEI. This CDR3 is CASSTPSGTPDTQYF. The CDR3 nucleotides are TGTGCCAGCAGTACTCCTAGCGGGACCCCCGATACGCAGTATTTT.

V is TRBV5-1 and J is TRBJ1-1, with D unresolved. Germline CDR1 reads SGHRS; CDR2 reads YFSETQ. V dropped 0 bases and J dropped 10 bases, with 13 bases sitting between them. The length of the CDR3 is 13 residues. As DNA, the CDR3 is TGCGCCAGCAGCTTGGCCGATCCTAACGGAGCTTTCTTT. Translation gives CASSLADPNGAFF.

The chain carries TRBV6-5 and TRBJ1-2; D may be TRBD1 (5 bases). This CDR3 is 15 amino acids long. V was clipped by 9 bases and J by 4 bases, with 21 bases between them. CDR1 is MNHEY, CDR2 SVGAGI, per germline. CDR3 amino acids: CASRQNAIDPYGYTF. The CDR3 DNA reads as TGTGCCAGTCGACAGAACGCTATAGACCCCTATGGCTACACCTTC.

This clone was recorded only once. The chain carries TRBV27 and TRBJ1-6, with D tentatively TRBD1 (5 bases). Deletions cut 9 bases from V and 9 bases from J, with 12 bases between. The CDR3 sequence is 12 residues long. Germline-derived CDR1 and CDR2 are MNHEY and SMNVEV (reference sequence). CDR3 nucleotide sequence: TGTGCCAGTGGGACGCGTGGTTCACCCCTCCACTTT. Encoded protein: CASGTRGSPLHF.

By share, this clone ranks as medium-sized. The V gene is TRBV5-4, the J gene TRBJ1-6; tentatively, D is TRBD1 (5 bases). This CDR3 has 15 amino acids. Per the germline V gene, CDR1 is SGHNT and CDR2 is YYREEE (reference sequence). The germline V and J ends were trimmed by 4 bases and 6 bases, with 14 bases remaining between them. The CDR3 loop is CASSPEGAPNSPLHF. The DNA for the CDR3 is TGTGCCAGCAGCCCGGAAGGGGCCCCTAATTCACCCCTCCACTTT. The full variable domain, rest sourced from reference TRBV5-4 and TRBJ1-6, is ETGVTQSPTHLIKTRGQQVTLRCSSQSGHNTVSWYQQALGQGPQFIFQYYREEENGRGNFPPRFSGLQFPNYSSELNVNALELDDSALYLCASSPEGAPNSPLHFGNGTRLTVT.

The chain carries TRBV5-1 and TRBJ2-2; D perhaps matches TRBD2 (5 bases). V was trimmed by 2 bases and J by 0 bases, leaving 17 bases between them. CDR3 length: 18 residues. CDR1 and CDR2 (germline): SGHRS, YFSETQ. This CDR3 is CASSFGLLAGANTGELFF. Here the CDR3 DNA reads TGCGCCAGCAGCTTTGGCCTGCTTGCGGGCGCGAACACCGGGGAGCTGTTTTTT. Full variable domain (missing parts from reference TRBV5-1 and TRBJ2-2): KAGVTQTPRYLIKTRGQQVTLSCSPISGHRSVSWYQQTPGQGLQFLFEYFSETQRNKGNFPGRFSGRQFSNSRSEMNVSTLELGDSALYLCASSFGLLAGANTGELFFGEGSRLTVL.

This chain connects TRBV5-1 to TRBJ1-1, with D perhaps TRBD1 (5 bases). Germline values: CDR1 SGHRS, CDR2 YFSETQ. Trimming pared 4 bases from V and 7 bases from J, leaving 17 bases between. This CDR3 contains 14 residues. The CDR3 DNA is TGCGCCAGCAGCCTAACCTCGGGACCCCGTGAAGCTTTCTTT. Translated: CASSLTSGPREAFF.

This chain joins TRBV7-6 and TRBJ2-7; 12 bases fit TRBD1. The CDR3 runs to 16 residues. Germline CDR1 SGHVS, CDR2 FNYEAQ. With V trimmed by 5 bases and J by 3 bases, 8 bases remained unmatched. The chain's CDR3 is CASSRAGTGGVYEQYF. The DNA for the CDR3 is TGTGCCAGCAGCCGCGCCGGGACAGGGGGCGTCTACGAGCAGTACTTC.

The V gene is TRBV6-6, the J gene TRBJ1-5; D uncertain. Germline CDR1 MNHNY, CDR2 SVGAGI (reference sequence). With 6 bases removed from V and 1 base from J, the gap between germline ends came to 13 bases. The CDR3 is made up of 15 amino acids. In DNA, the CDR3 is TGTGCCAGCAGGGCGACATTCTCGAGCAATCAGCCCCAGCATTTT. It encodes CASRATFSSNQPQHF.

This chain joins TRBV19 and TRBJ1-5; no firm D call. The CDR3 contains 15 residues. Germline CDR1 and CDR2: LNHDA and SQIVND (reference sequence). V was cut by 6 bases and J by 1 base, with 13 bases left in between. Written as DNA, the CDR3 is TGTGCCAGTAGCGACGGGGTTGTAAGCAATCAGCCCCAGCATTTT. Protein product: CASSDGVVSNQPQHF.

The V and J genes are TRBV7-6 and TRBJ2-3; a weak D match, TRBD1 (5 bases). Germline V gene data show CDR1 as SGHVS and CDR2 as FNYEAQ. The ends were cut back, 1 base at V and 2 bases at J, with 10 bases in the middle. The CDR3 loop spans 15 amino acids. Here the CDR3 reads CASSLEPGYTDTQYF. The CDR3 coding sequence is TGTGCCAGCAGCTTAGAACCAGGGTACACAGATACGCAGTATTTT.

The chain is built from TRBV6-5 and TRBJ1-2; D may be TRBD1 (6 bases). Between the trimmed V and J ends, which lost 5 bases and 8 bases, there was a span of 15 bases. The CDR3 totals 13 residues. The V gene's germline CDR1 is MNHEY and CDR2 SVGAGI. CDR3 loop: CASSPPGHAGYTF. CDR3 sequence (DNA): TGTGCCAGCAGTCCCCCGGGACACGCGGGCTACACCTTC.

The chain is built from TRBV6-6 and TRBJ1-1; 8 bases line up with TRBD1. There are 13 residues in the CDR3. Per the germline V gene, CDR1 is MNHNY and CDR2 is SVGAGI (reference sequence). V was pared by 6 bases and J by 2 bases, with 2 bases of the junction left unmatched. The CDR3 sequence: CASSRGPNTEAFF. Here the CDR3 DNA reads TGTGCCAGCAGCAGGGGGCCCAACACTGAAGCTTTCTTT.

The CDR3 coding sequence is TGTGCCAGCAGTTCATCAACCCTCGACAGGCCTGAAAAACTGTTTTTT. This translates into CASSSSTLDRPEKLFF. The chain uses TRBV6-5 and TRBJ1-4; D might be TRBD1 (6 bases). This CDR3 has 16 amino acids. Germline loops: CDR1 MNHEY, CDR2 SVGAGI. V was cut by 4 bases and J by 7 bases, with 19 bases left in between.

The chain employs TRBV4-2 and TRBJ2-2, with D possibly TRBD1 on 6 matching bases. CDR1 is LGHNA and CDR2 is YNFKEQ in the germline V gene. V gave up 1 base and J gave up 3 bases, with 12 bases separating them. This CDR3 contains 16 residues. CDR3 region: CASSQAQGTDTGELFF. CDR3 in DNA: TGTGCCAGCAGCCAAGCACAGGGAACGGACACCGGGGAGCTGTTTTTT.

The rearrangement links TRBV18 to TRBJ2-3; D may be TRBD1 (7 bases). Germline assignment: CDR1 KGHSH and CDR2 LQKENI. This CDR3 is built from 14 residues. Trimming took off 3 bases at V and 3 bases at J, with 10 bases between the two ends. In DNA form, the CDR3 reads TGTGCCAGCTCACCGACAGGGAGGACAGATACGCAGTATTTT. It codes for CASSPTGRTDTQYF.

On this clone: Other DNA sequences of this sample code for an identical CDR3. The chain combines TRBV18 with TRBJ1-5, with 8 bases identical to TRBD1. The CDR3 has 15 amino acids. From germline, CDR1 is KGHSH and CDR2 LQKENI. Trimming removed 6 bases from V and 2 bases from J; junction bases left unmatched: 6. The CDR3 DNA reads as TGTGCCAGCTCCCCTGACAGGGGTGGCAATCAGCCCCAGCATTTT. It yields the protein CASSPDRGGNQPQHF. The complete variable domain, with remaining parts taken from reference TRBV18 and TRBJ1-5, reads NAGVMQNPRHLVRRRGQEARLRCSPMKGHSHVYWYRQLPEEGLKFMVYLQKENIIDESGMPKERFSAEFPKEGPSILRIQQVVRGDSAAYFCASSPDRGGNQPQHFGDGTRLSIL.

The chain joins TRBV9 to TRBJ2-7; no definite D call. Trimming stripped 4 bases from V and 1 base from J, with 15 bases between. Germline assignment: CDR1 SGDLS and CDR2 YYNGEE. The CDR3 sequence is 15 residues long. The CDR3 DNA follows: TGTGCCAGCAGCCTCACCGAAGGAGCTTCCTACGAGCAGTACTTC. Translating gives CASSLTEGASYEQYF.